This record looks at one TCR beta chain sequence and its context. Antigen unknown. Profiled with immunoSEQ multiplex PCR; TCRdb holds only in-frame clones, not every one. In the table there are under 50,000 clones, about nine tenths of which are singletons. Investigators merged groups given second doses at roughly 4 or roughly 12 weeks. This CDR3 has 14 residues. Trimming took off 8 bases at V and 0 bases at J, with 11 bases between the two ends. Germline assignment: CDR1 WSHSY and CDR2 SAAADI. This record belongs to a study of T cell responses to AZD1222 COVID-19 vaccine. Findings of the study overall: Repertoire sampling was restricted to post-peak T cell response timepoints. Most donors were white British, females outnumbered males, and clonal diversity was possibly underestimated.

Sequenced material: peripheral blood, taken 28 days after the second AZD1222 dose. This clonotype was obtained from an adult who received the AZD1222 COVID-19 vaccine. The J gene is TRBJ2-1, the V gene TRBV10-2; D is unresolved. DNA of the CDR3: TGCGCCAGCGTATGGGATCTCTCCTACAATGAGCAGTTCTTC. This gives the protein CASVWDLSYNEQFF.